This T cell receptor (beta chain) was identified during a study of cytomegalovirus exposure and HLA in healthy donors. The CDR3 loop spans 13 amino acids. Germline CDR1 and CDR2: SEHNR and FQNEAQ (reference sequence). There are a few counts of this clone. Its specificity is unknown. A junction boundary mismatches the germline segment, possibly from a read error. It was with 60 Vbeta and 13 Jbeta primers that the PCR ran. The table came from immunoSEQ multiplex PCR; TCRdb's copy has only in-frame clones and leaves some out. The sample gives 150,000 or so clones, more than 65% of which show up once; 1.3% is in the top ten. Whole-study results and caveats: The authors enumerated some 170 TCR beta chains as linked to cytomegalovirus. A later analysis reported that several of the most significant clusters appeared to be linked to common viral pathogens, among them Epstein-Barr virus.

V gene TRBV7-9 combines with J gene TRBJ2-7, with 15 bases matching TRBD2. The receptor's source is a man aged 25-45 years in good health and CMV-seronegative. Source material: PBMCs. The CDR3 DNA is TGTTCCAGCAGCGGACTAGCGGGAGGGCCGCCCAACTTC. Its translation: CSSSGLAGGPPNF.